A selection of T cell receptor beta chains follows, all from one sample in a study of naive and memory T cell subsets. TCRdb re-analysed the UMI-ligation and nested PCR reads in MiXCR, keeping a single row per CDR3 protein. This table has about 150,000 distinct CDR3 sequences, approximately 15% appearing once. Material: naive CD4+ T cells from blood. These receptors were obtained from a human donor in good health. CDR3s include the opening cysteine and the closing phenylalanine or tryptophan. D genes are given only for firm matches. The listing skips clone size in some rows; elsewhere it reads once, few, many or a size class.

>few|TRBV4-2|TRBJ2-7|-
TGTGCCAGCAGCCAAGATTTGGGCAATCCTTCGGGGGAGCAGTACTTC
CASSQDLGNPSGEQYF
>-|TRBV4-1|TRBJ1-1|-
TGCGCCAGCAGCCAAGATCTGGGAACTGAAGCTTTCTTT
CASSQDLGTEAFF
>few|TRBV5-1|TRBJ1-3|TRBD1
TGCGCCAGCAGCTTGGGGCGGACAGGGGCTTCTGGAAACACCATATATTTT
CASSLGRTGASGNTIYF
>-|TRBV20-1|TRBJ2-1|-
TGCAGTGCCCTCTCGCCGGGTTCGGCATCGTACCCCCACAATGAGCAGTTCTTC
CSALSPGSASYPHNEQFF
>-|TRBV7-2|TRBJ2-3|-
TGTGCCAGCACCACAGCGGGCCGCGGTAGGGGCACAGATACGCAGTATTTT
CASTTAGRGRGTDTQYF
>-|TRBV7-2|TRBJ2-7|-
TGTGCCAGCAGCCCCGGTGGGGTAGTATATCACGAGCAGTACTTC
CASSPGGVVYHEQYF
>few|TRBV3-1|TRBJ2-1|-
TGTGCCAGCAGCCTATCATCAGGCCGCCTCGGACAGTTCTTC
CASSLSSGRLGQFF
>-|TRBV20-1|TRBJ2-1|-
TGCAGTGCTAGAGGCCCGCTAAGCTCCAATGAGCAGTTCTTC
CSARGPLSSNEQFF
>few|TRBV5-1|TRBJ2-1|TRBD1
TGCGCCAGCAGCCGGACAGGGGCAAGCTCCTACAATGAGCAGTTCTTC
CASSRTGASSYNEQFF
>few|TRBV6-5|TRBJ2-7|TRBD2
TGTGCCAGCCCGCCGGGACTAGCACCCTACGAGCAGTACTTC
CASPPGLAPYEQYF
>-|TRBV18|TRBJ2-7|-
TGTGCCAGCTCACCGGACTGGGACACCTCCTACGAGCAGTACTTC
CASSPDWDTSYEQYF
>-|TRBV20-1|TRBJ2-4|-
TGCAGTGAGAGGGGAGCCAAAAACATTCAGTACTTC
CSERGAKNIQYF
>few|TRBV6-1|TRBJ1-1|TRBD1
TGTGCCAGCAGTCCAGGACAGGGCTATGCTGAAGCTTTCTTT
CASSPGQGYAEAFF
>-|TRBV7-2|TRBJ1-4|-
TGTGCCAGCAGCTCCCGGGGGGGGATTGACGAAAAACTGTTTTTT
CASSSRGGIDEKLFF
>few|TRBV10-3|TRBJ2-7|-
TGTGCCATCAAAGGTAGCCCGTCTGAGCAGTACTTC
CAIKGSPSEQYF
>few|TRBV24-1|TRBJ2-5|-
TGTGCCACCAGTGATTCGAGAGGGGGAGGGGAGACCCAGTACTTC
CATSDSRGGGETQYF